A selection of T cell receptor beta chains follows, all from one sample in a study of T-cell reconstitution after alpha-beta-depleted transplantation in children. TCRdb passed the PCR reads through MiXCR, listing each CDR3 protein once. The table has 420,000 or so distinct CDR3 sequences, roughly 11% seen once. The starting material was PBMCs from the stem cell graft donor, obtained from the stem cell graft. The receptors were gathered from a human donor who donated a stem cell graft to a child with acute myeloid leukemia. The CDR3 runs from the conserved cysteine through the conserved F or W. A D gene is named only where the DNA matches it firmly. Expanded clones are given a class, and other clones once, few, many or no size at all.

>15|TRBV18|-|TRBJ1-1|-
TGTGCCAGCTCACCTAAACTAACCATGGACACTGAAGCTTTCTTT
CASSPKLTMDTEAFF
>13|TRBV12-3/TRBV12-4|few|TRBJ1-5|-
TGTGCCAGCAGTAAATATAGCAATCAGCCCCAGCATTTT
CASSKYSNQPQHF
>19|TRBV20-1|-|TRBJ2-7|TRBD2
TGCAGTGCTAGAGTAACCCCAGCGGGAGGGCTGGGTTCGACAGACGAGCAGTACTTC
CSARVTPAGGLGSTDEQYF
>13|TRBV29-1|-|TRBJ2-4|TRBD2
TGCAGCGTTGTACTAGCGGGGGGGGGCGTTCAGTACTTC
CSVVLAGGGVQYF
>16|TRBV5-1|many|TRBJ2-5|TRBD1
TGCGCCAGCAGCTTGGGACCGGGACAGGGTCAAGAGACCCAGTACTTC
CASSLGPGQGQETQYF
>14|TRBV7-9|-|TRBJ2-1|-
TGTGCCAGCAGCTTAACAGCTACCTACAATGAGCAGTTCTTC
CASSLTATYNEQFF
>15|TRBV18|-|TRBJ1-2|TRBD1
TGTGCCAGCTCACCACCCTTACAGGGGAACTATGGCTACACCTTC
CASSPPLQGNYGYTF
>13|TRBV5-1|-|TRBJ2-1|TRBD1
TGCGCCAGCAGCGGTTCAGGGGGCAATGAGCAGTTCTTC
CASSGSGGNEQFF
>15|TRBV5-1|-|TRBJ2-4|TRBD1
TGCGCCAGCAGCTTGGTTGGACAGGGGGCCAACATTCAGTACTTC
CASSLVGQGANIQYF
>14|TRBV20-1|-|TRBJ2-2|-
TGCAGTGCTAGTGGACTACACAACACCGGGGAGCTGTTTTTT
CSASGLHNTGELFF
>14|TRBV20-1|few|TRBJ2-7|-
TGCAGTGCTCTTAAAGCGGGACAGTCCTACGAGCAGTACTTC
CSALKAGQSYEQYF
>17|TRBV5-1|-|TRBJ1-1|TRBD1
TGCGCCAGCAGCTCCCTCCTGGGACAGGGCGAGGGAACTGAAGCTTTCTTT
CASSSLLGQGEGTEAFF
>18|TRBV9|-|TRBJ2-7|TRBD1
TGTGCCAGCAGCGTAGCCGGACAGGCCCCTAATCTTTTCTACGAGCAGTACTTC
CASSVAGQAPNLFYEQYF
>12|TRBV29-1|-|TRBJ2-1|-
TGCAGCGCGATGGAACTACCAAATGAGCAGTTCTTC
CSAMELPNEQFF
>17|TRBV6-5|few|TRBJ2-3|-
TGTGCCAGCAGTTACGTTCTGCGGAGAGCCGTCACAGATACGCAGTATTTT
CASSYVLRRAVTDTQYF
>16|TRBV5-1|once|TRBJ2-1|-
TGCGCCAGCAGCTTGCCCGCGGACAACTCCTACAATGAGCAGTTCTTC
CASSLPADNSYNEQFF
>13|TRBV29-1|once|TRBJ1-1|-
TGCAGCGTCAACGCAGGAATCAACACTGAAGCTTTCTTC
CSVNAGINTEAFF
>14|TRBV4-2|few|TRBJ2-7|TRBD1
TGTGCCAGCAGCCGGAACAGGGGGCTGGGGGAGCAGTACTTC
CASSRNRGLGEQYF
>14|TRBV12-3/TRBV12-4|few|TRBJ2-1|-
TGTGCCAGCAGTTTACACAGGGAGGACAATGAGCAGTTCTTC
CASSLHREDNEQFF
>11|TRBV10-3|-|TRBJ2-3|-
TGTGCCGCTGGCTCCATAGATACGCAGTATTTT
CAAGSIDTQYF
>15|TRBV6-1|-|TRBJ1-4|-
TGTGCCAGCAGCCTCGGTGGGGGGCGAGGGGAAAAACTGTTTTTT
CASSLGGGRGEKLFF
>15|TRBV5-4|-|TRBJ2-2|TRBD1
TGTGCCAGCAGCAAAGGGACAGGGAGCACCGGGGAGCTGTTTTTT
CASSKGTGSTGELFF
>15|TRBV10-2|few|TRBJ1-1|TRBD1
TGCGCCAGCAGTGATACAGGGGGCACGGGCACTGAAGCTTTCTTT
CASSDTGGTGTEAFF
>15|TRBV5-1|few|TRBJ2-1|TRBD2
TGCGCCAGCGGACGGGGACTAGCGTCCCTCAATGAGCAGTTCTTC
CASGRGLASLNEQFF
>13|TRBV29-1|-|TRBJ1-4|-
TGCAGCGTTACTCGGGGGGCTCGGGAAAAACTGTTTTTT
CSVTRGAREKLFF
>14|TRBV4-3|many|TRBJ2-1|TRBD2
TGCGCCAGCAGCCAAGATGGACTAGACAATGAGCAGTTCTTC
CASSQDGLDNEQFF
>13|TRBV4-1|many|TRBJ2-1|-
TGCGCCAGCAGTCCCGGACTTTACAATGAGCAGTTCTTC
CASSPGLYNEQFF
>14|TRBV6-1|-|TRBJ1-5|-
TGTGCCACCCATAGACCGAATAGCAATCAGCCCCAGCATTTT
CATHRPNSNQPQHF
>12|TRBV29-1|many|TRBJ1-5|-
TGCAGCGCGGGGGAAGGGGATCAGCCCCAGCATTTT
CSAGEGDQPQHF
>16|TRBV6-5|many|TRBJ2-5|-
TGTGCCAGCAGTTACGGGGTTAGCGCCAACCAAGAGACCCAGTACTTC
CASSYGVSANQETQYF
>18|TRBV20-1|many|TRBJ2-5|TRBD2
TGCAGTGCTAGAGCAGACGGTGCTAGCGGGATAATACAAGAGACCCAGTACTTC
CSARADGASGIIQETQYF
>15|TRBV9|-|TRBJ2-1|-
TGTGCCAGCAGCGTAGGGCGAGGGTTCTACAATGAGCAGTTCTTC
CASSVGRGFYNEQFF
>14|TRBV20-1|few|TRBJ2-7|-
TGCAGTGCTAGAAGCGCCAGGGGAGACTACGAGCAGTACTTC
CSARSARGDYEQYF
>15|TRBV27|-|TRBJ1-4|-
TGTGCCAGCAGTATAAGGGGGACGGGGGGTGAAAAACTGTTTTTT
CASSIRGTGGEKLFF
>16|TRBV12-3/TRBV12-4|-|TRBJ2-1|-
TGTGCCAGCAGCCGCGGACGGATGAACTCCTACAATGAGCAGTTCTTC
CASSRGRMNSYNEQFF
>16|TRBV15|many|TRBJ2-2|-
TGTGCCACCAGAAGAATCCCGACACGCGACACCGGGGAGCTGTTTTTT
CATRRIPTRDTGELFF
>15|TRBV11-2|few|TRBJ2-5|TRBD2
TGTGCCAGCAGCGTCATACTAGCGGGAGTGGAGACCCAGTACTTC
CASSVILAGVETQYF
>12|TRBV7-6|-|TRBJ2-5|-
TGTGCCAGCAGCTCAGACGATGAGACCCAGTACTTC
CASSSDDETQYF
>15|TRBV19|-|TRBJ2-2|-
TGTGCCAGTAGTGTAATGGGAATGGGCACCGGGGAGCTGTTTTTT
CASSVMGMGTGELFF
>17|TRBV20-1|few|TRBJ2-3|TRBD2
TGCAGTGCGCCCCTAGCGGGTCCCGTACCCAGCACAGATACGCAGTATTTT
CSAPLAGPVPSTDTQYF
>15|TRBV15|many|TRBJ2-3|TRBD1
TGTGCCACCAGCAGGGGGGACAGGGACACAGATACGCAGTATTTT
CATSRGDRDTDTQYF
>15|TRBV4-1|many|TRBJ1-4|-
TGCGCCAGCAGCCAAAGGTTTACAGAGGATGAAAAACTGTTTTTT
CASSQRFTEDEKLFF
>16|TRBV5-1|many|TRBJ2-3|-
TGCGCCAGCAGCTTGGGAGCGAGTTCAGACAGAGATACGCAGTATTTT
CASSLGASSDRDTQYF
>15|TRBV7-2|many|TRBJ2-1|TRBD2
TGTGCCAGCAGCGGGGGGACTAGCGGGTTCAATGAGCAGTTCTTC
CASSGGTSGFNEQFF
>12|TRBV21-1|-|TRBJ1-1|-
TGTGCCAGCAGCAGGCCCGGGACGAGAGCTTTCTTT
CASSRPGTRAFF
>13|TRBV7-2|many|TRBJ2-1|-
TGTGCCAGCAGCTTAGAAGGGGCGGATGAGCAGTTCTTC
CASSLEGADEQFF
>17|TRBV20-1|many|TRBJ2-7|TRBD1
TGCAGTGCTAGAGATCTCCCTACCGGCGGGACAGGCTACGAGCAGTACTTC
CSARDLPTGGTGYEQYF
>17|TRBV15|few|TRBJ1-5|-
TGTGCCACCAGCAGAGATTTTGGCGGGGCAGGCAATCAGCCCCAGCATTTT
CATSRDFGGAGNQPQHF
>13|TRBV5-1|many|TRBJ2-5|-
TGCGCCAGCAGCTGGGCTGGGGACGAGACCCAGTACTTC
CASSWAGDETQYF